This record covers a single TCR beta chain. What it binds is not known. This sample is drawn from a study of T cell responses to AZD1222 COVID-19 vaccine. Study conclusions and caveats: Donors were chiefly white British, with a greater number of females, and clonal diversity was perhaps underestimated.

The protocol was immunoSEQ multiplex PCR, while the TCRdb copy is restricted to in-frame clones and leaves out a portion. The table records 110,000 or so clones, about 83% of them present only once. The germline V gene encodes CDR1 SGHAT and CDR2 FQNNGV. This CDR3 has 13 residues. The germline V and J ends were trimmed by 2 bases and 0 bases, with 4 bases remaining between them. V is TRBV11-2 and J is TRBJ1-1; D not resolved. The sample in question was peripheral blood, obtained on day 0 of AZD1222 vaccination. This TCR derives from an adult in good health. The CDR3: CASSLRMNTEAFF. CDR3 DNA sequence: TGTGCCAGCAGCTTACGGATGAACACTGAAGCTTTCTTT.